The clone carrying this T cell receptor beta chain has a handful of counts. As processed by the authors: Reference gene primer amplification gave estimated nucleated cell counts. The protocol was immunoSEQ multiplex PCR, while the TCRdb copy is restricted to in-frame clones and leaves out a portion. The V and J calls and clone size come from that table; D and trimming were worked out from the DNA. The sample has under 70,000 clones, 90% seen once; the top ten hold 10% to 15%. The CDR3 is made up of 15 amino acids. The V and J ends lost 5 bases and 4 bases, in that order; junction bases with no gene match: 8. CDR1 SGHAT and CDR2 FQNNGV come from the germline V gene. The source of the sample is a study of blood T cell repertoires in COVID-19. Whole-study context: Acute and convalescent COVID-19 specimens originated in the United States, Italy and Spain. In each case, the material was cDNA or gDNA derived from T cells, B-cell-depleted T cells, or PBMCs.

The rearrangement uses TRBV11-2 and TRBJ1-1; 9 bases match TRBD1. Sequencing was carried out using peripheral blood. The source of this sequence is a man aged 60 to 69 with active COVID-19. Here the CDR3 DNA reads TGTGCCAGCAGCCTCCAGACAGGGGGGATCACTGAAGCTTTCTTT. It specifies CASSLQTGGITEAFF.